This TCR beta chain was identified in a study of Graves' ophthalmopathy and Graves' hyperthyroidism. Amplification of TCR beta CDR3 regions used RNA transcripts. RT-PCR in the first round used HTBI primers; a second-round multiplex PCR followed. TCRdb passed the multiplex PCR reads through MiXCR, listing each CDR3 protein once. The sample contains hundreds of thousands of distinct CDR3 sequences, about a fifth of which appear only once. This CDR3 has 16 residues. V was cut by 0 bases and J by 3 bases, with 15 bases left in between. Germline CDR1 is MNHNS and CDR2 is SASEGT. Recruitment covered hyperthyroidism patients aged 18 to 65 whose new diagnosis was of under 2 months' duration.

V usage is TRBV6-1 and J usage is TRBJ2-7; D ambiguous. The sequence was obtained from a woman aged 18-29 years with stable Graves' hyperthyroidism. Some clones in this sample may be carry-over from other donors' samples. Sequencing was performed on peripheral blood. The chain's CDR3 is CASSEAQFGLGYEQYF. The CDR3 DNA reads as TGTGCCAGCAGTGAAGCGCAGTTTGGGCTTGGCTACGAGCAGTACTTC.